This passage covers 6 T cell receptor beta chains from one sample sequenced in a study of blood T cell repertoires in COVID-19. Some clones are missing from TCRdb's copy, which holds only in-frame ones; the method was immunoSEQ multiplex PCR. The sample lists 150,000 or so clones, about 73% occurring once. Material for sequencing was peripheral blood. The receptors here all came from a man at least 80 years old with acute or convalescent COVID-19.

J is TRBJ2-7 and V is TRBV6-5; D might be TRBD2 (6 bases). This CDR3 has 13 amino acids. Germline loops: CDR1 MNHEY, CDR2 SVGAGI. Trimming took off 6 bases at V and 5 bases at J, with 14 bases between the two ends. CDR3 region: CASRSLTSHEQYV. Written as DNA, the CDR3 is TGTGCCAGCAGGTCCCTGACTAGTCACGAGCAGTACGTC.

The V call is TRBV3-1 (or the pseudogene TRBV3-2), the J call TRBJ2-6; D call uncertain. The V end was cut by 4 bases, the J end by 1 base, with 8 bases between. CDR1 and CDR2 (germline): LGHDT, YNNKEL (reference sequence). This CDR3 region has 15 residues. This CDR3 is CASSPFSSGANVLTF. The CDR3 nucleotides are TGTGCCAGCAGCCCGTTCAGTTCTGGGGCCAACGTCCTGACTTTC.

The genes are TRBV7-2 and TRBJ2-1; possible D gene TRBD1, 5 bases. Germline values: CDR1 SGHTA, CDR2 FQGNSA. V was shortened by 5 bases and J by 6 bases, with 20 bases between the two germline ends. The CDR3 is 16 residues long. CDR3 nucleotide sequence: TGTGCCAGCAGCAGTGGTGGGGCGCAGTTTACCAATGAGCAGTTCTTC. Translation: CASSSGGAQFTNEQFF.

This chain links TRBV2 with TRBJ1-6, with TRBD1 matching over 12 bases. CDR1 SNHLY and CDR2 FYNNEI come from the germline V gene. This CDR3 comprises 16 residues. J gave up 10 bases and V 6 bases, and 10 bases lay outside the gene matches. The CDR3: CASSPPPGQGASPLHF. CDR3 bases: TGTGCCAGCAGCCCCCCCCCGGGACAGGGGGCCTCACCCCTCCACTTT.

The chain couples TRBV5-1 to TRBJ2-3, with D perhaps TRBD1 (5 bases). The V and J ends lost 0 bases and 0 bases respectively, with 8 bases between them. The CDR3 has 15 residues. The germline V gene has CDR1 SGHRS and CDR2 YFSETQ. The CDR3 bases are TGCGCCAGCAGCTTGGCAGGGAAGAGCACAGATACGCAGTATTTT. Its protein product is CASSLAGKSTDTQYF.

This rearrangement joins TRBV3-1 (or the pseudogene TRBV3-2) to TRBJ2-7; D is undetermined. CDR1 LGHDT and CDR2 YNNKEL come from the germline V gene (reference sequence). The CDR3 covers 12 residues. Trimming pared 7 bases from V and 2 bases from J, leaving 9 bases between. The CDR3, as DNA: TGTGCCAGCATGGCCGAAACCTACGAGCAGTACTTC. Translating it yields CASMAETYEQYF.